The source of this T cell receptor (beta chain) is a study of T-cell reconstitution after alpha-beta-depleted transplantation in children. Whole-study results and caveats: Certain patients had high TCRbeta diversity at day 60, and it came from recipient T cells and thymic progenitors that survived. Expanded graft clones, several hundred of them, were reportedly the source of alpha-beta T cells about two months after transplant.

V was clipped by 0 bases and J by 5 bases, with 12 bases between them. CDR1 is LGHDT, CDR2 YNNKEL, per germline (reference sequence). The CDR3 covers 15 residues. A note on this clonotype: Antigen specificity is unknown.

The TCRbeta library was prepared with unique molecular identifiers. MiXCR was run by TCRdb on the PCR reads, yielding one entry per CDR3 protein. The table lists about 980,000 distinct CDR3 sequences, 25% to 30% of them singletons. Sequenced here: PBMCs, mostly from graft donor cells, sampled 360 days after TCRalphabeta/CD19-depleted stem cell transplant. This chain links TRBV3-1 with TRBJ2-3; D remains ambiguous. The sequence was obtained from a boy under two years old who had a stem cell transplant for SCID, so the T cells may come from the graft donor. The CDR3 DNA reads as TGTGCCAGCAGCCAAGATCCCGGGTCCGGAGATACGCAGTATTTT. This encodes CASSQDPGSGDTQYF.